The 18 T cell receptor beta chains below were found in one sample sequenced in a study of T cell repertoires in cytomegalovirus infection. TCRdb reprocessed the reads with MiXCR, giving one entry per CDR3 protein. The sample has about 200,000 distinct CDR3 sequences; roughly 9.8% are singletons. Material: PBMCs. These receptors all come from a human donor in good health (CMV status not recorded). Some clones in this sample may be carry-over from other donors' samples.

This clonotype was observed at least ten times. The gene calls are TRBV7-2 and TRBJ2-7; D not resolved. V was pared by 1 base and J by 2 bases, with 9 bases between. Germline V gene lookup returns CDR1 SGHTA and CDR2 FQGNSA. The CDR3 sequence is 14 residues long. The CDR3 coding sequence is TGTGCCAGCAGCTTAGACCGTACAACCTACGAGCAGTACTTC. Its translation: CASSLDRTTYEQYF.

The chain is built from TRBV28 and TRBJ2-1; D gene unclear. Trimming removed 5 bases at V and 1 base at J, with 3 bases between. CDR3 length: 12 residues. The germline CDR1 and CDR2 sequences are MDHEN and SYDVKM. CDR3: CASSHSYNEQFF. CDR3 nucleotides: TGTGCCAGCAGTCATTCCTACAATGAGCAGTTCTTC.

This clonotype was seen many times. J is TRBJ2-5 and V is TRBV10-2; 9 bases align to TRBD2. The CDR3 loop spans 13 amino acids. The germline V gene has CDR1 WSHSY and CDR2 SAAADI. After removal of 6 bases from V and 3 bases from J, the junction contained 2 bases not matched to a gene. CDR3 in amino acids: CASRTSGEETQYF. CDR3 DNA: TGCGCCAGCAGGACTAGCGGCGAAGAGACCCAGTACTTC.

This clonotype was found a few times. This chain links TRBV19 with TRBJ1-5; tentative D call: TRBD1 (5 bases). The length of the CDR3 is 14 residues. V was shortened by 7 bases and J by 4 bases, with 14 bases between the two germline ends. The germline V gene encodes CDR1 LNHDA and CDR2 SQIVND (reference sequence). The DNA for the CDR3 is TGTGCCAGTATGCCAAATTGGGGGAATCAGCCCCAGCATTTT. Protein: CASMPNWGNQPQHF.

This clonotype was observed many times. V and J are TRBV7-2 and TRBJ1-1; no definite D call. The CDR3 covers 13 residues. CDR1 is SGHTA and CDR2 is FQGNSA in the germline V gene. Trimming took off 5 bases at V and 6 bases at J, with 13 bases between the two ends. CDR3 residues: CASSVQNLPEAFF. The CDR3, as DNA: TGTGCCAGCAGCGTACAGAATCTACCTGAAGCTTTCTTT.

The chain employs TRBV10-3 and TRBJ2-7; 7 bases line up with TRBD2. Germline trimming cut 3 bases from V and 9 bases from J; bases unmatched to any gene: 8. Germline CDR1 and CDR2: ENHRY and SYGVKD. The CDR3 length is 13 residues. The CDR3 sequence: CAISELAPFSQYF. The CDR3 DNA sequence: TGTGCCATCAGTGAACTAGCGCCCTTTTCGCAGTACTTC.

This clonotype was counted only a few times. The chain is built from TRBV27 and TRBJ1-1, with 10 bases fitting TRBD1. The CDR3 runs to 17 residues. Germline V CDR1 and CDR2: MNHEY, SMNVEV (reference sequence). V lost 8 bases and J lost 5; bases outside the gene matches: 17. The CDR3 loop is CASRVVFGTGEGTEAFF. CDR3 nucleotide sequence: TGTGCCAGCCGCGTAGTATTTGGGACAGGGGAAGGAACTGAAGCTTTCTTT.

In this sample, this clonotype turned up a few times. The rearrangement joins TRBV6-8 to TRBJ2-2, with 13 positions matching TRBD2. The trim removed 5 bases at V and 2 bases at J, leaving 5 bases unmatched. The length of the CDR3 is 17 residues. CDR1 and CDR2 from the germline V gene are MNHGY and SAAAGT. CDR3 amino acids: CASSRTSGRLNTGELFF. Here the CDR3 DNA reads TGTGCCAGCAGTCGGACTAGCGGGAGATTAAACACCGGGGAGCTGTTTTTT.

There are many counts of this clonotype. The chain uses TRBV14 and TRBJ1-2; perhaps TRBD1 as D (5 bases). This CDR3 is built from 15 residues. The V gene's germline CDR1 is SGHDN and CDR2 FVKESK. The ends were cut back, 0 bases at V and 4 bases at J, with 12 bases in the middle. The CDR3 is CASSQDTGIAYGYTF. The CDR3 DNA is TGTGCCAGCAGCCAAGATACAGGCATTGCCTATGGCTACACCTTC.

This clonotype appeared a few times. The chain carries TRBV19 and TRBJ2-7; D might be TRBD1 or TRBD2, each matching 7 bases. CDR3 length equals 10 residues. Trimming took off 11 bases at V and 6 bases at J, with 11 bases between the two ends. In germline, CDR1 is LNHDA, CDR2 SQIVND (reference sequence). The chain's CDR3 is CAAGGVEQYF. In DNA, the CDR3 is TGTGCCGCAGGGGGGGTCGAGCAGTACTTC. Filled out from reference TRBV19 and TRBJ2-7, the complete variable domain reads DGGITQSPKYLFRKEGQNVTLSCEQNLNHDAMYWYRQDPGQGLRLIYYSQIVNDFQKGDIAEGYSVSREKKESFPLTVTSAQKNPTAFYLCAAGGVEQYFGPGTRLTVT.

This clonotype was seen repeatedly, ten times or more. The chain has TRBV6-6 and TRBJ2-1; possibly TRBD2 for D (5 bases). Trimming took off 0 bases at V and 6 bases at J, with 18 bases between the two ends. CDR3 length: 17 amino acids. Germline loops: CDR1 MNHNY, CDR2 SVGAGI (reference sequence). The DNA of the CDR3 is TGTGCCAGCAGTTACTCGATACGGGGAAAGGTACGCAATGAGCAGTTCTTC. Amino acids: CASSYSIRGKVRNEQFF.

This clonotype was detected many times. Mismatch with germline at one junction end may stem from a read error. The CDR3 reads CASSEFQGTMHF. In nucleotides, the CDR3 is TGTGCCAGCAGTGAATTCCAAGGGACCATGCACTTC. This rearrangement joins TRBV2 to TRBJ2-5; possibly TRBD1 or TRBD2 for D (5 bases each). Germline values: CDR1 SNHLY, CDR2 FYNNEI. The CDR3 is made up of 12 amino acids.

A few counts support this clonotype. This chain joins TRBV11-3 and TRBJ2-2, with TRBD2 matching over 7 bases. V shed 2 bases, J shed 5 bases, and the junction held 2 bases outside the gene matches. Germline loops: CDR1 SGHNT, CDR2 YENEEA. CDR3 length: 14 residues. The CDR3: CASSLTGGTGELFF. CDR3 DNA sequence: TGTGCCAGCAGCTTAACGGGAGGAACCGGGGAGCTGTTTTTT.

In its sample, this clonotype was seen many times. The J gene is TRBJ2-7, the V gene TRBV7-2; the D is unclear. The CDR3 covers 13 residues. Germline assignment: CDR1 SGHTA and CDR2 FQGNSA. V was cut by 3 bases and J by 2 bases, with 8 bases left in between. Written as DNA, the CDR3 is TGTGCCAGCAGCTTCGCGGAAACCTACGAGCAGTACTTC. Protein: CASSFAETYEQYF.

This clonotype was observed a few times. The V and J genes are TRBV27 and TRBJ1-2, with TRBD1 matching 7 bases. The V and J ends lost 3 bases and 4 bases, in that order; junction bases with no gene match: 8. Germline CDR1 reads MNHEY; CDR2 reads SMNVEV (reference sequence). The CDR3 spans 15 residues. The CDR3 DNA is TGTGCCAGCAGTTTCCGGCCGACAGGGATCTATGGCTACACCTTC. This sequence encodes CASSFRPTGIYGYTF.

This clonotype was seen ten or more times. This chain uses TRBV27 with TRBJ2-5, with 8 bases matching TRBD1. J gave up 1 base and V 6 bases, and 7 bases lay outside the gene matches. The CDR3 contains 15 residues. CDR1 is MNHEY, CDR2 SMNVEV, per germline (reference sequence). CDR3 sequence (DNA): TGTGCCAGCAGAAAACTAGACAGGGGCCAAGAGACCCAGTACTTC. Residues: CASRKLDRGQETQYF.

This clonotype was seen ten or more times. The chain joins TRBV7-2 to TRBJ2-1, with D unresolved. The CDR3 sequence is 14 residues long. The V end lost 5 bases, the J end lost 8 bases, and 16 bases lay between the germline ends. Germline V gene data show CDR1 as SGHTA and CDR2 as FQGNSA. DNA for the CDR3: TGTGCCAGCAGCCCAAGGCGGAGTGGCCATGAGCAGTTCTTC. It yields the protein CASSPRRSGHEQFF.

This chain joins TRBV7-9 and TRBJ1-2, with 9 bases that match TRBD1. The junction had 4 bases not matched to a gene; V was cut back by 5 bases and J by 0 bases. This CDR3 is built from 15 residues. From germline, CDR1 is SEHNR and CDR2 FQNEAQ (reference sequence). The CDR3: CASSPRDRANYGYTF. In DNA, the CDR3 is TGTGCCAGCAGCCCCCGGGACAGGGCTAACTATGGCTACACCTTC.